These T cell receptor beta chains were read from a single sample in a study of regulatory T cells in long-lasting Graves disease. MiXCR was run by TCRdb on the multiplex PCR reads, yielding one entry per CDR3 protein. The repertoire holds some 440,000 distinct CDR3 sequences, with less than 25% as singletons. This specimen was peripheral blood mononuclear cells (PBMCs), taken when the disease was refractory, from a patient treated with antithyroid drugs. These receptors were taken from a female donor with Graves disease. The conserved cysteine and the conserved F or W are not part of the CDR3 here. The order of the fields is V gene, J gene, CDR3 protein.

TRBV28	TRBJ1-5	ATGPGTISNQPQH
TRBV7-2	TRBJ2-7	ASSPSGTLPYEQY
TRBV3-1	TRBJ1-4	ASSPTQNDEKLF
TRBV2	TRBJ2-1	ASSQTSGRYNEQF
TRBV20-1	TRBJ2-7	SARDQDGGYEQY
TRBV6-1	TRBJ2-5	ASSGLGPGKTQY
TRBV28	TRBJ2-7	ASSPRTSGKTYEQY
TRBV20-1	TRBJ2-7	SATWMDQGYEQY
TRBV6-1	TRBJ1-5	ASKVGVNQPQH
TRBV7-2	TRBJ2-5	ASSLGARRTQETQY
TRBV3-1	TRBJ1-2	ASSPGHFGYHGYT
TRBV6-9	TRBJ2-7	ASSYQRGSYEQY
TRBV29-1	TRBJ2-7	SVVWETAMGEQY
TRBV7-9	TRBJ1-1	ASSLEGMNTEAF
TRBV18	TRBJ2-2	ASSPTGVVGNTGELF
TRBV20-1	TRBJ2-3	SASLRSTDTQY
TRBV6-1	TRBJ2-7	ASGTGVGSYEQY
TRBV5-1	TRBJ2-7	ASSSGLAGVYEQY
TRBV7-6	TRBJ2-7	ASSLTASGRPDEQY
TRBV24-1	TRBJ2-2	ATSDRLDTGELF
TRBV12-3/TRBV12-4	TRBJ2-2	ASSLLGHATGELF
TRBV7-2	TRBJ1-6	ASSQVVGITNSPLH
TRBV12-3/TRBV12-4	TRBJ2-2	ASSSLEPVVATGELF
TRBV11-2	TRBJ2-2	ASSPRVLSDTGELF
TRBV5-5	TRBJ2-5	ASSAPPRGETQY
TRBV27	TRBJ2-6	ASSLWSQVRVNSGANVLT
TRBV20-1	TRBJ2-7	SARGTENPYEQY
TRBV7-2	TRBJ2-7	ASSPRQGGFLEQY
TRBV9	TRBJ1-2	AGSPYDRVVHGYT
TRBV7-2	TRBJ1-6	ASSLRTGAGGSPLH
TRBV9	TRBJ2-7	ASSVQTGYEQY